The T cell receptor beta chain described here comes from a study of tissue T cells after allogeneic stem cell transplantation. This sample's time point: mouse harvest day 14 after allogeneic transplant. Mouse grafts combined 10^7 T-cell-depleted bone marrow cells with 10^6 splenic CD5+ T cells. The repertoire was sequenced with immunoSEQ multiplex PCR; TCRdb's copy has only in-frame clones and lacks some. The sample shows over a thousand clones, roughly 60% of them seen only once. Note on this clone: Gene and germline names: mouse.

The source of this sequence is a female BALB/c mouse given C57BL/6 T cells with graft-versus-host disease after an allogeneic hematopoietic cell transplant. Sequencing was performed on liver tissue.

The CDR3 here is CASSSGLNTGQLYF. The sequenced part of the CDR3 DNA is TGTGCCAGCAGCTCGGGACTTAACACCGGGCAGCTCTAC. This sequence joins TRBV3 and TRBJ2-2; maybe TRBD2 (6 bases). From the germline J gene comes the end of the CDR3, since the read stops 1 residue before it. CDR1 and CDR2 from the germline V gene are SNHLY and FYNGKV (reference sequence). The CDR3 length is 14 residues. Trimming removed 4 bases at V and 2 bases at J, with 8 bases between.